The 23 T cell receptor beta chains below were found in one sample sequenced in a study of control samples from healthy donors and cancer patients. Profiling relied on immunoSEQ multiplex PCR, and the TCRdb table lists in-frame clones only, not all of them. The sample has around 180,000 clones; under 95% are singletons. Sequencing was done on a sample of blood. The receptors shown here come from a woman aged 18-35 years in good health.

This chain joins TRBV19 and TRBJ1-4, with no clear D. This CDR3 region has 13 residues. Germline CDR1 is LNHDA and CDR2 is SQIVND (reference sequence). The V gene lost 3 bases and the J gene lost 7 bases, with 9 bases spanning the gap. The CDR3 region is CASSMRPPEKLFF. In nucleotides, the CDR3 is TGTGCCAGTAGTATGCGGCCCCCTGAAAAACTGTTTTTT.

The chain has TRBV7-9 and TRBJ1-1, with 8 bases fitting TRBD1. CDR3 length: 14 amino acids. CDR1 SEHNR and CDR2 FQNEAQ come from the germline V gene (reference sequence). V lost 1 base and J lost 4; bases outside the gene matches: 2. CDR3 sequence (DNA): TGTGCCAGCAGCTTAGTAACAGGGGGCACTGAAGCTTTCTTT. Its translation is CASSLVTGGTEAFF.

The V call is TRBV2, the J call TRBJ1-5; TRBD1 matches at 8 bases. J lost 0 bases, V lost 7 bases, and 11 bases had no gene match. Germline V gene lookup returns CDR1 SNHLY and CDR2 FYNNEI. CDR3 length equals 17 residues. The CDR3 spells CASTLRTGWDSNQPQHF. The CDR3 nucleotides read TGTGCCAGCACCTTAAGGACAGGGTGGGATAGCAATCAGCCCCAGCATTTT. Variable domain in full (rest from reference TRBV2 and TRBJ1-5): EPEVTQTPSHQVTQMGQEVILRCVPISNHLYFYWYRQILGQKVEFLVSFYNNEISEKSEIFDDQFSVERPDGSNFTLKIRSTKLEDSAMYFCASTLRTGWDSNQPQHFGDGTRLSIL.

This clone appeared once. The chain recombines TRBV11-1 with TRBJ1-4; possibly TRBD1 for D (5 bases). The V end lost 5 bases, the J end lost 8 bases, and 18 bases lay between the germline ends. CDR1 and CDR2 from the germline V gene are SGHAT and FQDESV (reference sequence). This CDR3 region has 15 residues. Here the CDR3 reads CASSRPGREGEKLFF. CDR3 DNA: TGTGCCAGCAGCCGTCCGGGACGTGAAGGGGAAAAACTGTTTTTT.

The chain couples TRBV20-1 to TRBJ2-1, with 7 bases lining up with TRBD2. CDR3 length: 10 residues. J lost 13 bases, V lost 6 bases, and 6 bases had no gene match. Germline assignment: CDR1 DFQATT and CDR2 SNEGSKA (reference sequence). CDR3 bases: TGCAGTGCCCGCCGCGGGGGTCAGTTCTTC. Translation: CSARRGGQFF.

The V call is TRBV10-3, the J call TRBJ2-7, with 7 bases identical to TRBD1. From germline, CDR1 is ENHRY and CDR2 SYGVKD. With V trimmed by 4 bases and J by 7 bases, 13 bases remained unmatched. The CDR3 sequence is 15 residues long. The CDR3 sequence is CAISASGTAPEEQYF. The CDR3 bases are TGTGCCATCAGTGCATCCGGGACAGCCCCTGAGGAGCAGTACTTC.

The chain recombines TRBV29-1 with TRBJ1-1; TRBD1 might be the D (5 bases). Trimming shortened V by 7 bases and J by 6 bases, and 21 bases separated the two germline ends. The CDR3 runs to 14 residues. Germline V gene sequence: CDR1 SQVTM, CDR2 ANQGSEA. This chain's CDR3 is CSAGTRREVPEAFF. As DNA, the CDR3 is TGCAGCGCTGGGACCCGAAGGGAAGTCCCTGAAGCTTTCTTT.

The chain employs TRBV18 and TRBJ2-2, with D possibly being TRBD2 (6 bases). The V gene's germline CDR1 is KGHSH and CDR2 LQKENI. V was trimmed by 4 bases and J by 7 bases, leaving 10 bases between them. The CDR3 is made up of 13 amino acids. For the CDR3, the DNA is TGTGCCAGCTCACGAAGCGGGTACGGGGAGCTGTTTTTT. Amino acid sequence: CASSRSGYGELFF.

The chain couples TRBV5-1 to TRBJ1-2; 8 bases agree with TRBD1. This CDR3 region has 14 residues. J was trimmed by 6 bases and V by 0 bases; bases with no gene match: 4. CDR1 SGHRS and CDR2 YFSETQ come from the germline V gene. CDR3 DNA sequence: TGCGCCAGCAGCTTGGTGACAGGGGAGGATGGCTACACCTTC. As protein: CASSLVTGEDGYTF.

This clone has only one observation. The chain uses TRBV7-9 and TRBJ2-4; D is unresolved. The CDR3 runs to 12 residues. Deletions cut 1 base from V and 8 bases from J, with 6 bases between. Germline lookup yields CDR1 SEHNR and CDR2 FQNEAQ (reference sequence). CDR3 in DNA: TGTGCCAGCAGCTTAGTAGGAGACATTCAGTACTTC. Translation gives CASSLVGDIQYF.

The rearrangement joins TRBV6-5 to TRBJ2-7; 9 positions match TRBD1. V gave up 2 bases and J gave up 5 bases; unmatched junction bases: 4. Germline CDR1 MNHEY, CDR2 SVGAGI. The CDR3 extends over 14 amino acids. The CDR3 sequence is CASSYGGQGNEQYF. In nucleotides, the CDR3 is TGTGCCAGCAGTTACGGGGGACAGGGAAACGAGCAGTACTTC.

The rearrangement links TRBV3-1 (or the pseudogene TRBV3-2) to TRBJ2-7; D is perhaps TRBD1 (5 bases). The CDR3 covers 19 residues. V dropped 0 bases and J dropped 1 base, with 22 bases sitting between them. Germline V gene data show CDR1 as LGHDT and CDR2 as YNNKEL (reference sequence). CDR3 sequence (DNA): TGTGCCAGCAGCCAAGAGGTAGGCAGGGTTGGTGGAAGTTCCTACGAGCAGTACTTC. Residues: CASSQEVGRVGGSSYEQYF.

This sequence joins TRBV28 and TRBJ2-7; D gene uncertain. V lost 3 bases to trimming and J lost 1 base, with 7 bases between them. The germline CDR1 and CDR2 sequences are MDHEN and SYDVKM. The CDR3 is made up of 13 amino acids. CDR3 residues: CASSFRISYEQYF. The CDR3 bases are TGTGCCAGCAGTTTTCGAATTTCCTACGAGCAGTACTTC.

This sequence joins TRBV6-6 and TRBJ2-7; D gene unclear. Germline CDR1 and CDR2: MNHNY and SVGAGI (reference sequence). The CDR3 runs 12 residues. V was clipped by 2 bases and J by 6 bases, with 8 bases between them. The CDR3 region has the DNA TGTGCCAGCAGTTACGGTGGGCCCGAGCAGTACTTC. Translated, it gives CASSYGGPEQYF.

V gene TRBV29-1 combines with J gene TRBJ1-2, with D possibly TRBD1 on 5 matching bases. The CDR3 extends over 14 amino acids. Deletions cut 6 bases from V and 0 bases from J, with 14 bases between. The germline V gene encodes CDR1 SQVTM and CDR2 ANQGSEA. The CDR3 spells CSVVPRAANYGYTF. Written as DNA, the CDR3 is TGCAGCGTGGTCCCCAGGGCTGCTAACTATGGCTACACCTTC. Full variable domain (missing parts from reference TRBV29-1 and TRBJ1-2): SAVISQKPSRDICQRGTSLTIQCQVDSQVTMMFWYRQQPGQSLTLIATANQGSEATYESGFVIDKFPISRPNLTFSTLTVSNMSPEDSSIYLCSVVPRAANYGYTFGSGTRLTVV.

V and J are TRBV11-3 and TRBJ1-4; D perhaps matches TRBD1 (5 bases). Germline V CDR1 and CDR2: SGHNT, YENEEA. Trimming took off 5 bases at V and 10 bases at J, with 14 bases between the two ends. CDR3 length: 13 residues. The CDR3 sequence: CASSEQDGRKLFF. The DNA for the CDR3 is TGTGCCAGCAGCGAACAGGATGGCAGAAAACTGTTTTTT. The full variable domain, in which reference TRBV11-3 and TRBJ1-4 provide the parts outside the CDR3, is EAGVVQSPRYKIIEKKQPVAFWCNPISGHNTLYWYLQNLGQGPELLIRYENEEAVDDSQLPKDRFSAERLKGVDSTLKIQPAELGDSAVYLCASSEQDGRKLFFGSGTQLSVL.

A remark on this clone: Other DNA sequences in the sample encode the same CDR3. The chain employs TRBV6-5 and TRBJ1-5; perhaps TRBD1 as D (6 bases). The length of the CDR3 is 15 residues. V lost 2 bases to trimming and J lost 2 bases, with 10 bases between them. Germline lookup yields CDR1 MNHEY and CDR2 SVGAGI. Here the CDR3 reads CASSYGGQGNQPQHF. The CDR3 nucleotides read TGTGCCAGCAGTTACGGGGGGCAGGGCAATCAGCCCCAGCATTTT.

This clone was seen only a few times. The CDR3, as DNA: TGTGCCACCAGTGATTTCGGAGGGACAGGGAGTCGAGATGAGCAGTTCTTC. It is translated as CATSDFGGTGSRDEQFF. V is TRBV24-1 and J is TRBJ2-1; TRBD1 agrees at 9 bases. This CDR3 contains 17 residues. CDR1 is KGHDR and CDR2 is SFDVKD in the germline V gene. Unmatched junction bases numbered 11, after V lost 1 base and J lost 8 bases.

This chain links TRBV6-5 with TRBJ1-1; possible D gene TRBD1, 5 bases. Trimming cost V 5 bases and J 8 bases, with 15 bases left between them. Germline assignment: CDR1 MNHEY and CDR2 SVGAGI. This CDR3 is built from 13 residues. This CDR3 is CASSLGTRGEAFF. The CDR3, as DNA: TGTGCCAGCAGTCTCGGGACCCGAGGGGAAGCTTTCTTT.

This clone has a single count. The DNA of the CDR3 is TGTGCTAGTGGGATGACAGGGGGTGTCACTGAAGCTTTCTTT. It yields the protein CASGMTGGVTEAFF. This sequence joins TRBV12-5 and TRBJ1-1, with TRBD1 matching 9 bases. Germline CDR1 reads LGHNT; CDR2 reads FRNRAP. This CDR3 is 14 amino acids long. The junction had 6 bases not matched to a gene; V was cut back by 6 bases and J by 4 bases.

The chain carries TRBV7-3 and TRBJ1-2; weak D call: TRBD1 (5 bases). Per the germline V gene, CDR1 is SGHTA and CDR2 is FQGTGA. Trimming cost V 5 bases and J 4 bases, with 11 bases left between them. The CDR3 is made up of 13 amino acids. The CDR3 nucleotides read TGTGCCAGCAGCCGTGACAGCACCTATGGCTACACCTTC. Its protein is CASSRDSTYGYTF. The full variable domain, its missing parts supplied by reference TRBV7-3 and TRBJ1-2, is GAGVSQTPSNKVTEKGKYVELRCDPISGHTALYWYRQSLGQGPEFLIYFQGTGAADDSGLPNDRFFAVRPEGSVSTLKIQRTERGDSAVYLCASSRDSTYGYTFGSGTRLTVV.

This clone was detected once. The J gene is TRBJ1-2, the V gene TRBV27; D remains unclear. Germline values: CDR1 MNHEY, CDR2 SMNVEV (reference sequence). Trimming removed 1 base at V and 0 bases at J, with 3 bases between. This CDR3 has 13 residues. In DNA, the CDR3 is TGTGCCAGCAGTTTATGGGCTAACTATGGCTACACCTTC. It codes for CASSLWANYGYTF.

This clone has a single count. The chain uses TRBV27 and TRBJ2-3; the match to TRBD1 covers 9 bases. The germline V gene encodes CDR1 MNHEY and CDR2 SMNVEV (reference sequence). The V segment lost 0 bases and the J segment 14 bases; nucleotides outside the gene matches: 9. The CDR3 spans 14 residues. CDR3 protein: CASSLSQGAPLRYF. The CDR3 DNA reads TGTGCCAGCAGTTTATCACAGGGGGCCCCCCTCCGGTATTTT.